These 8 T cell receptor beta chains originate from one sample sequenced in a study of T cells in Graves' hyperthyroidism and ophthalmopathy (dated by TCRdb to 2018 to 2020). To prepare the library, multiplex PCR was applied. TCRdb names Illumina HiSeq 2000 as the instrument used. Amplification of TCR beta CDR3 regions was carried out from RNA transcripts. The TCR CDR3 was subjected to a first round of RT-PCR using the HTBI primer set and the Qiagen OneStep RT-PCR kit. TCRdb handled the public reads itself, with Q25 trimming in fastp and clone calling in MiXCR, and kept productive beta chains. One record per CDR3 amino acid sequence lists the most common genes and DNA. For this sample there are over 700,000 distinct CDR3 sequences; over 35% appear just once. More than 7% of the sample comes from the top ten. Sequenced input: blood. All receptors come from a man aged 18 to 30 with Graves' hyperthyroidism.

This clonotype occurred a few times. The chain recombines TRBV7-9 with TRBJ2-7; a weak D match, TRBD1 (5 bases). V lost 6 bases to trimming and J lost 5 bases, with 17 bases between them. CDR3 length: 14 residues. Germline V CDR1 and CDR2: SEHNR, FQNEAQ (reference sequence). The CDR3 protein is CASSETAGPNEQYF. In DNA form, the CDR3 reads TGTGCCAGCAGTGAAACGGCAGGGCCTAACGAGCAGTACTTC.

V gene TRBV6-5 combines with J gene TRBJ1-1; possible D gene TRBD1, 5 bases. The V gene lost 3 bases and the J gene lost 5 bases, with 10 bases spanning the gap. This CDR3 is 13 amino acids long. Germline V lookup: CDR1 MNHEY, CDR2 SVGAGI. The DNA of the CDR3 is TGTGCCAGCAGTTATGGGGCAGATACTGAAGCTTTCTTT. Translating gives CASSYGADTEAFF.

This clonotype was counted at least ten times. The chain couples TRBV10-3 to TRBJ2-7, with TRBD1 as a possible D gene (5 bases). Trimming removed 3 bases from V and 3 bases from J, with 9 bases in between. CDR3 length equals 13 residues. The germline V gene has CDR1 ENHRY and CDR2 SYGVKD. The CDR3 is CAISDEQVYEQYF. The CDR3 DNA reads TGTGCCATCAGTGACGAACAGGTCTACGAGCAGTACTTC.

For this clonotype: A read error may produce the germline difference seen at one junction end. The CDR3 sequence is CASSVRDVNTEAFF. The CDR3 DNA reads TGCGCCAGCAGCGTGCGGGACGTGAACACTGAAGCTTTCTTT. The chain links TRBV9 to TRBJ1-1; a weak D match, TRBD1 (5 bases). The CDR3 extends over 14 amino acids. CDR1 and CDR2 (germline): SGDLS, YYNGEE.

The chain carries TRBV10-3 and TRBJ2-6; D is possibly TRBD1 (6 bases). The CDR3 length is 18 residues. The V gene's germline CDR1 is ENHRY and CDR2 SYGVKD. The V end was cut by 0 bases, the J end by 2 bases, with 14 bases between. CDR3 in amino acids: CAISESLLGATGANVLTF. Written as DNA, the CDR3 is TGTGCCATCAGTGAGTCTCTGCTGGGGGCCACTGGGGCCAACGTCCTGACTTTC.

This chain connects TRBV7-3 to TRBJ1-1; no firm D call. The germline V gene has CDR1 SGHTA and CDR2 FQGTGA. Trimming left V 3 bases short and J 1 base short, with 12 bases between. This CDR3 contains 15 residues. The CDR3 nucleotides are TGTGCCAGCAGCTTCTCCGGGTCTCCGAACACTGAAGCTTTCTTT. This codes for CASSFSGSPNTEAFF.

This clonotype was seen a handful of times. The V and J genes are TRBV5-1 and TRBJ2-7, with a tentative D call TRBD1 (6 bases). CDR1 and CDR2 (germline): SGHRS, YFSETQ. Trimming left V 3 bases short and J 7 bases short, with 11 bases between. This CDR3 comprises 12 residues. The CDR3 region is CASSWTENEQYF. The CDR3 coding sequence is TGCGCCAGCAGCTGGACAGAGAATGAGCAGTACTTC.

Concerning this clonotype itself: A much larger clone differs by one base, so this may be a read error. The V call is TRBV6-1, the J call TRBJ1-5; 8 nucleotides align to TRBD1. With 6 bases clipped from V and 1 base from J, the junction kept 5 bases outside the gene matches. The CDR3 runs 15 residues. Germline V lookup: CDR1 MNHNS, CDR2 SASEGT. CDR3 loop: CASSPDRESNQPQHF. CDR3 coding DNA: TGTGCCAGCAGCCCGGACAGGGAGAGCAATCAGCCCCAGCATTTT.